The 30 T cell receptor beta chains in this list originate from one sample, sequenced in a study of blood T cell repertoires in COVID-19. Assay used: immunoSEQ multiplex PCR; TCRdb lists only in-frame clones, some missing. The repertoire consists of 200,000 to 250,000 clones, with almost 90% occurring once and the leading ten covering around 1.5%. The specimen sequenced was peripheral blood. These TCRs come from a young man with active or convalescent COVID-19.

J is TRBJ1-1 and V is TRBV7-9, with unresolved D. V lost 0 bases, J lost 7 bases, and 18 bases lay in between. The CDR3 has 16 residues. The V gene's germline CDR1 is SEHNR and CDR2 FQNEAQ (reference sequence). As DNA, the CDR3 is TGTGCCAGCAGCTTAGCAGGTTTACCCGATGGACTTGAAGCTTTCTTT. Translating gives CASSLAGLPDGLEAFF.

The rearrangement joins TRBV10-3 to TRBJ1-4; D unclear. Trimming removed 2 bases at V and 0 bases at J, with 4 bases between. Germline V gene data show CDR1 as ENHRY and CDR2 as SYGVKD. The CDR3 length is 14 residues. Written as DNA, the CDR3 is TGTGCCATCAGTGAGGCAGCAACTAATGAAAAACTGTTTTTT. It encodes CAISEAATNEKLFF.

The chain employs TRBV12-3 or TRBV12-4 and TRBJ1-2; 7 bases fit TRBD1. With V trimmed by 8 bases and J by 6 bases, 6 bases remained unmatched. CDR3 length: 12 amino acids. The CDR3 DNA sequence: TGTGCCAGCCCGCGACAGGGAAATGGCTACACCTTC. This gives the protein CASPRQGNGYTF.

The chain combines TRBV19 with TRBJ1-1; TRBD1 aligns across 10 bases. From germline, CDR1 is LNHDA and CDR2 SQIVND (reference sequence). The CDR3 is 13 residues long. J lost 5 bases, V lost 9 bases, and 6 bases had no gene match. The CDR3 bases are TGTGCCAGCGAGACAGGGGGCGCAACTGAAGCTTTCTTT. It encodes CASETGGATEAFF.

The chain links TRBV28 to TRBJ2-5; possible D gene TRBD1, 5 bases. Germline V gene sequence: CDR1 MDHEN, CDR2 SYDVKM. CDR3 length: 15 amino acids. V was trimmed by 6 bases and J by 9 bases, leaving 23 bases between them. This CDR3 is CASRPGLSAGVAQYF. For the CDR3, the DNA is TGTGCCAGCAGGCCAGGGTTATCGGCCGGTGTAGCCCAGTACTTC. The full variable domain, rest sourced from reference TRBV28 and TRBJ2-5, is DVKVTQSSRYLVKRTGEKVFLECVQDMDHENMFWYRQDPGLGLRLIYFSYDVKMKEKGDIPEGYSVSREKKERFSLILESASTNQTSMYLCASRPGLSAGVAQYFGPGTRLLVL.

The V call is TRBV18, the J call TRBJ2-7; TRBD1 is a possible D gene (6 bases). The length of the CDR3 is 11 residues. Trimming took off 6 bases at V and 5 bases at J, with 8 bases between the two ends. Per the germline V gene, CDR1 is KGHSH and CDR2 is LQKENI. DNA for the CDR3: TGTGCCAGCTCCTGGACAGACGAGCAGTACTTC. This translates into CASSWTDEQYF.

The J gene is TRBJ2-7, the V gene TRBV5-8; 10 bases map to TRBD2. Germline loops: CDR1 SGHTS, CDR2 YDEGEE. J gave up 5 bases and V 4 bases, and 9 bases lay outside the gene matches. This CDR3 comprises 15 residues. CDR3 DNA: TGTGCCAGCAGCCGGCTAGCGGGAGCTATCCACGAGCAGTACTTC. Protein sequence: CASSRLAGAIHEQYF.

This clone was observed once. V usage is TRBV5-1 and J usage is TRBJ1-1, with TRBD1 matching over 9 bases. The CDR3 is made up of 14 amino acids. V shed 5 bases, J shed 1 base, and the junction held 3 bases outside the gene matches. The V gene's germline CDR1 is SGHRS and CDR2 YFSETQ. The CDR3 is CASRPGQGNTEAFF. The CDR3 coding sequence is TGCGCCAGCAGACCGGGACAGGGGAACACTGAAGCTTTCTTT.

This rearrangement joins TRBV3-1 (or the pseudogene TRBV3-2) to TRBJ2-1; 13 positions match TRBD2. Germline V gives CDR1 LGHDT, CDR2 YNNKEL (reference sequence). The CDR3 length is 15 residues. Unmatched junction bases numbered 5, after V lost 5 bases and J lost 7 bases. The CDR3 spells CASSGLAGVGNEQFF. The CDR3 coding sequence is TGTGCCAGCAGCGGACTAGCGGGAGTGGGTAATGAGCAGTTCTTC.

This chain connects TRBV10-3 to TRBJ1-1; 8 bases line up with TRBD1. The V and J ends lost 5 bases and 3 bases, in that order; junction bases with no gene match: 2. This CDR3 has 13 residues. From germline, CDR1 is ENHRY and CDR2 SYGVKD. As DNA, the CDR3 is TGTGCCATCAGTACAGGGGGGTACACTGAAGCTTTCTTT. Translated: CAISTGGYTEAFF.

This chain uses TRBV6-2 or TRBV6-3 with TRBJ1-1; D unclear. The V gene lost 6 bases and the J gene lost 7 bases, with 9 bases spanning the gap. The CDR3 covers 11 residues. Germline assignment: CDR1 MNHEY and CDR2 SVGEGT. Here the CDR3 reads CASSQGVEAFF. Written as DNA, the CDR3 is TGTGCCAGCAGCCAAGGAGTTGAAGCTTTCTTT.

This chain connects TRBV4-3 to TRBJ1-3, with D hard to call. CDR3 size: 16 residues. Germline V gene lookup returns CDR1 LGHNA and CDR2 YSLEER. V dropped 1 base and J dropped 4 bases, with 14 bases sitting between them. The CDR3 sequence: CASSQGPSGSGNTIYF. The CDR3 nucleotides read TGCGCCAGCAGCCAAGGGCCCTCAGGTTCAGGAAACACCATATATTTT.

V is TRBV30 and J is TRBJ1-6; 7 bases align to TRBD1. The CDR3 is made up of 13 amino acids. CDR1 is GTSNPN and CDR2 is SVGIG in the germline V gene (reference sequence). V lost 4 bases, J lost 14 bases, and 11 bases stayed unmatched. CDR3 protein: CAWTGTVREALHF. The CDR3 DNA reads TGTGCCTGGACCGGGACAGTTAGGGAGGCCCTCCACTTT.

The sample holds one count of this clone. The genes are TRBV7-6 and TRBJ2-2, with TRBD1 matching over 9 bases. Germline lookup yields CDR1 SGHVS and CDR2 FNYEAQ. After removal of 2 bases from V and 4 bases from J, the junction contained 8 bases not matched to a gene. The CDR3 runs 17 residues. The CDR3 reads CASSLQGQGSATGELFF. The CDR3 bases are TGTGCCAGCAGCTTACAGGGACAGGGATCAGCCACCGGGGAGCTGTTTTTT. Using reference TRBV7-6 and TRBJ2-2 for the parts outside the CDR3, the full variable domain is GAGVSQSPRYKVTKRGQDVALRCDPISGHVSLYWYRQALGQGPEFLTYFNYEAQQDKSGLPNDRFSAERPEGSISTLTIQRTEQRDSAMYRCASSLQGQGSATGELFFGEGSRLTVL.

CDR3 sequence: CASSLEGAASTDTQYF. In DNA form, the CDR3 reads TGCGCCAGCAGCCTGGAAGGGGCAGCTAGCACAGATACGCAGTATTTT. The chain couples TRBV5-1 to TRBJ2-3; a weak D match, TRBD1 (5 bases). There are 16 residues in the CDR3. The germline V and J ends were trimmed by 4 bases and 0 bases, with 15 bases remaining between them. The germline V gene has CDR1 SGHRS and CDR2 YFSETQ.

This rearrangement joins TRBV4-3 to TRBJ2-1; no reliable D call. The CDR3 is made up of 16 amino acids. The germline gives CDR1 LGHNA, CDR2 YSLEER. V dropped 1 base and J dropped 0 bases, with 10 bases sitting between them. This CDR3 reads CASSQGRRSSYNEQFF. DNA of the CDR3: TGCGCCAGCAGCCAAGGTCGTAGGAGCTCCTACAATGAGCAGTTCTTC.

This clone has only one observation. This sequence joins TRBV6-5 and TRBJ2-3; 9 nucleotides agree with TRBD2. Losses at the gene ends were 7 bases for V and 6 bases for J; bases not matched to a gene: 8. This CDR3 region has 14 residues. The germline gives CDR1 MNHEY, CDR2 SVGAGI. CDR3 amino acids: CASMRLAGADTQYF. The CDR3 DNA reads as TGTGCCAGCATGAGGTTAGCGGGAGCCGATACGCAGTATTTT.

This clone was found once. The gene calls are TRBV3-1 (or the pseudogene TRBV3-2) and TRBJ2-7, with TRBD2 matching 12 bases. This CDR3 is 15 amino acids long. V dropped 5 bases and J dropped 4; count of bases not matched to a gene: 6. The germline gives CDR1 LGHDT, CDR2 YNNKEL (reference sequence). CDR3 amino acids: CASSVGLAGKYEQYF. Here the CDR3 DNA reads TGTGCCAGCAGCGTCGGACTAGCGGGAAAGTACGAGCAGTACTTC.

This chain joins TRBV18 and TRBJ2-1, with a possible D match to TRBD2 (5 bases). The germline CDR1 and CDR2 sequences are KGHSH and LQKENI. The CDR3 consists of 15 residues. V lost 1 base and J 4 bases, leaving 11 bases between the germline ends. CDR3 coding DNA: TGTGCCAGCTCACCACAGAGGGTCCATTACAATGAGCAGTTCTTC. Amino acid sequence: CASSPQRVHYNEQFF. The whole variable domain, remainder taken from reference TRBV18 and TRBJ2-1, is NAGVMQNPRHLVRRRGQEARLRCSPMKGHSHVYWYRQLPEEGLKFMVYLQKENIIDESGMPKERFSAEFPKEGPSILRIQQVVRGDSAAYFCASSPQRVHYNEQFFGPGTRLTVL.

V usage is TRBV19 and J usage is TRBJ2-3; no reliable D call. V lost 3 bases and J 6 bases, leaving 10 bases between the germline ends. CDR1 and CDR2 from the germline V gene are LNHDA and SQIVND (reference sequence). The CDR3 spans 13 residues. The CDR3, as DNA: TGTGCCAGTAGTATTCGAACACAGGATACGCAGTATTTT. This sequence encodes CASSIRTQDTQYF.

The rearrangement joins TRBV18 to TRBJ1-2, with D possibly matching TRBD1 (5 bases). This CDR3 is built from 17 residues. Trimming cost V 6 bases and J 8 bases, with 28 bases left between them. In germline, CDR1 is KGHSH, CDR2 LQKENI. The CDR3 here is CASSASRVITFNRGYTF. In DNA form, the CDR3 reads TGTGCCAGCTCGGCTTCCAGGGTGATTACCTTCAATCGCGGCTACACCTTC.

The CDR3 is CASSLSTGGKSEKLFF. CDR3 DNA: TGTGCCAGCAGTTTATCGACAGGGGGCAAAAGTGAAAAACTGTTTTTT. V gene TRBV27 combines with J gene TRBJ1-4; 10 nucleotides line up with TRBD1. CDR1 and CDR2 (germline): MNHEY, SMNVEV (reference sequence). Losses at the gene ends were 0 bases for V and 7 bases for J; bases not matched to a gene: 5. The CDR3 runs 16 residues. The whole variable domain, filled in from reference TRBV27 and TRBJ1-4, reads EAQVTQNPRYLITVTGKKLTVTCSQNMNHEYMSWYRQDPGLGLRQIYYSMNVEVTDKGDVPEGYKVSRKEKRNFPLILESPSPNQTSLYFCASSLSTGGKSEKLFFGSGTQLSVL.

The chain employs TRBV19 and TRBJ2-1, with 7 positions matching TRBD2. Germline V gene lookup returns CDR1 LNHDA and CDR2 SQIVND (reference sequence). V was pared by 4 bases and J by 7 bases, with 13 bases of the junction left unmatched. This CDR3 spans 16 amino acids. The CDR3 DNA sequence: TGTGCCAGTAGTACGAACCTAGCGGTGGGGTCAAATGAGCAGTTCTTC. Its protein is CASSTNLAVGSNEQFF.

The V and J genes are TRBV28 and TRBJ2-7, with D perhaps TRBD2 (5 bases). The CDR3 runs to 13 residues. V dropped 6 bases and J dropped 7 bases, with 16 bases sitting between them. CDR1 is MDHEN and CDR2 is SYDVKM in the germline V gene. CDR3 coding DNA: TGTGCCAGCAGATCCCCCCTCTCGGGGGAGCAGTACTTC. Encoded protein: CASRSPLSGEQYF. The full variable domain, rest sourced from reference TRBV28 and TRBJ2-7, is DVKVTQSSRYLVKRTGEKVFLECVQDMDHENMFWYRQDPGLGLRLIYFSYDVKMKEKGDIPEGYSVSREKKERFSLILESASTNQTSMYLCASRSPLSGEQYFGPGTRLTVT.

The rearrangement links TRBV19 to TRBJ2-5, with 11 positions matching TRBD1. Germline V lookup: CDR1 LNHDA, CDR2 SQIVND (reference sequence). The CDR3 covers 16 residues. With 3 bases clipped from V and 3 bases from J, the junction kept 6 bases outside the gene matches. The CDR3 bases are TGTGCCAGTAGTATGGGGGACAGGGGGTCGGAAGAGACCCAGTACTTC. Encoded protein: CASSMGDRGSEETQYF.

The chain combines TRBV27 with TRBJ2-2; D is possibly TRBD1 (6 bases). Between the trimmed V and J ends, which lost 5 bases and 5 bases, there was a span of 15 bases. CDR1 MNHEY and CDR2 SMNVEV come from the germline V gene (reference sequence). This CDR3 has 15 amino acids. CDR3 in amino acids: CASSAQGRSTGELFF. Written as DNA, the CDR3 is TGTGCCAGCAGTGCACAGGGAAGGAGTACCGGGGAGCTGTTTTTT.

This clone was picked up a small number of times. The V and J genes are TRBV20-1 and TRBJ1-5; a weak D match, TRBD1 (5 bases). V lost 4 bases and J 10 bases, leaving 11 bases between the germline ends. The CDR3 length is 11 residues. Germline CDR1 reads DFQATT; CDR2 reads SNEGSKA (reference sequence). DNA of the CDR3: TGCAGTGCTACGTTGGGGGGACCCCAGCATTTT. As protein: CSATLGGPQHF.

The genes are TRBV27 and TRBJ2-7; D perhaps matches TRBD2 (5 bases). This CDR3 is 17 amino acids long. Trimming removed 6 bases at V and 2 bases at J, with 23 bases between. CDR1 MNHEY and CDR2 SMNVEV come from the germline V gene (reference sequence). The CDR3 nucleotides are TGTGCCAGCAGGACATGGGCTAGCCTCGGTTCGACCTACGAGCAGTACTTC. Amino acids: CASRTWASLGSTYEQYF.

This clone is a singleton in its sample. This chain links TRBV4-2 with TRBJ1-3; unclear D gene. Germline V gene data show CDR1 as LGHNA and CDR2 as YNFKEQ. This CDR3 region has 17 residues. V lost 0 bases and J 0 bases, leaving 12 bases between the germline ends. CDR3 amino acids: CASSQEKRMSSGNTIYF. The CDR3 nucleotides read TGTGCCAGCAGCCAAGAGAAGAGGATGAGCTCTGGAAACACCATATATTTT.

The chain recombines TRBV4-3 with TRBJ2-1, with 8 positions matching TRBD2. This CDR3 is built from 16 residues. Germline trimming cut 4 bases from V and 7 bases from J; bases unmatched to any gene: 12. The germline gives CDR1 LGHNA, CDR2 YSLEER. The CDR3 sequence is CASSPPGGVGGNEQFF. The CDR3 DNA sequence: TGCGCCAGCAGCCCTCCCGGGGGGGTCGGGGGAAATGAGCAGTTCTTC.